The sequence of this TCR beta chain was determined in a study of TIL therapy for anti-PD-1-resistant metastatic lung cancer. About the study: Most patients had lung adenocarcinoma; a handful of tumors were EGFR-mutant, two ALK-rearranged; half smoked currently or formerly. The study's findings and limits: Treatment-naive, never-smoker and oncogene-addicted patients were overrepresented in this highly selected cohort. Compared with baseline intratumoral T cells, expanded TIL cultures were more clonal and less diverse (about 6% vs 30%).

About this clone: No antigen is known for it.

The libraries were made with immunoSEQ v3. Each library reached about 2 million read pairs, or roughly 4.5-6.5 million at deep level. Assay: immunoSEQ multiplex PCR; the TCRdb copy retains only in-frame clones and omits some. This table has roughly 92,000 clones, just over 65% appearing once. V lost 2 bases and J lost 5; bases outside the gene matches: 2. Germline CDR1 is SQVTM and CDR2 is ANQGSEA. The CDR3 contains 12 residues. Specified time point: pre-treatment sample, taken before nivolumab and TIL therapy. Pleural nodules or supraclavicular lymph nodes made up most of the excised metastases sampled.

The chain couples TRBV29-1 to TRBJ2-7; TRBD1 matches at 8 bases. Sequencing used tumor tissue, obtained at baseline. The sequence was collected from a person aged 25 to 80 with non-small cell lung cancer. This CDR3 reads CSVEQGAHEQYF. For the CDR3, the DNA is TGCAGCGTTGAACAGGGGGCCCACGAGCAGTACTTC.